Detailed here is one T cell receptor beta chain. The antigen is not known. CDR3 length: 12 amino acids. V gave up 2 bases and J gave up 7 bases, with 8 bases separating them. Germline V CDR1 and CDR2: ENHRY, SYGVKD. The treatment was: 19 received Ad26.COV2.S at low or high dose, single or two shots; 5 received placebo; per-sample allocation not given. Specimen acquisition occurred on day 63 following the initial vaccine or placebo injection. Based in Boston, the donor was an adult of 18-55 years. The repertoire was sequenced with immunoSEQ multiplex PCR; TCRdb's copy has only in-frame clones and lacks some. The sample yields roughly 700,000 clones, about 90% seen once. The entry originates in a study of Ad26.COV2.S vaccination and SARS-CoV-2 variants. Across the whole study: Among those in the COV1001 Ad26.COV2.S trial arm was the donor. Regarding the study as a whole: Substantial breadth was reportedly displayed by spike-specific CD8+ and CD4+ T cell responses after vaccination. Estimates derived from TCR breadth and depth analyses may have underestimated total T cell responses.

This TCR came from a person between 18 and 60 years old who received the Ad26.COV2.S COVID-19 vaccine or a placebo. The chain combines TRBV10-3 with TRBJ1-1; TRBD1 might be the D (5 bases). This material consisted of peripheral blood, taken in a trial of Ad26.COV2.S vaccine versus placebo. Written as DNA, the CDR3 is TGTGCCATCAGTGAGGGGACCCTTGAAGCTTTCTTT. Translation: CAISEGTLEAFF.